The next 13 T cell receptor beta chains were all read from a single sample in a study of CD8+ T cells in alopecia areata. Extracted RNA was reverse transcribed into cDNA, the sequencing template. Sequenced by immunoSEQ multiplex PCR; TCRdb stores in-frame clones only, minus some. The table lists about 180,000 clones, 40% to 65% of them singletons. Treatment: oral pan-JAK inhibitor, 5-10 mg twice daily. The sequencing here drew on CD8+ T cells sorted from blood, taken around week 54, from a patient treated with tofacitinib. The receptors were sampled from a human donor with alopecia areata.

CDR3 in DNA: TGTGCCAGCAGTTACAAAGGTCGGTACGAGCAGTACTTC. Protein sequence: CASSYKGRYEQYF. The chain employs TRBV6-5 and TRBJ2-7; no definite D call. CDR1 is MNHEY, CDR2 SVGAGI, per germline. The V and J ends lost 2 bases and 4 bases respectively, with 9 bases between them. The CDR3 has 13 residues.

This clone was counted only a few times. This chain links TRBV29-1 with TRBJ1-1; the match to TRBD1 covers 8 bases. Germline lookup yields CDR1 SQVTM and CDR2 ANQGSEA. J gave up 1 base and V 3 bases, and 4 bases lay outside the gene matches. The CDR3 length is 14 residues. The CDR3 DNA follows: TGCAGCGTTGACGGACAGGGAGAGAACACTGAAGCTTTCTTT. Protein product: CSVDGQGENTEAFF. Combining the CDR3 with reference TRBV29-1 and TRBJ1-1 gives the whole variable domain SAVISQKPSRDICQRGTSLTIQCQVDSQVTMMFWYRQQPGQSLTLIATANQGSEATYESGFVIDKFPISRPNLTFSTLTVSNMSPEDSSIYLCSVDGQGENTEAFFGQGTRLTVV.

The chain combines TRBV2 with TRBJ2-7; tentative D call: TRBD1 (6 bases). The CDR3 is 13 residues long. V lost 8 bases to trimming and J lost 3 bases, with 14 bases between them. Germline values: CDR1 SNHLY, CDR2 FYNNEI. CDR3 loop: CASHPGTSYEQYF. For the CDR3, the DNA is TGTGCCAGCCACCCCGGGACAAGCTACGAGCAGTACTTC.

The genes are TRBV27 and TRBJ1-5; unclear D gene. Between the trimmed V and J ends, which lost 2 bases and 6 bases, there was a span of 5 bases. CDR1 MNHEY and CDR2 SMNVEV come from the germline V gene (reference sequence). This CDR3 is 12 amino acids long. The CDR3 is CASSLNGQPQHF. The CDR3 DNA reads TGTGCCAGCAGTTTAAATGGTCAGCCCCAGCATTTT.

The CDR3 region is CASSAPTGSGYTF. In DNA form, the CDR3 reads TGTGCCAGCAGCGCCCCGACAGGATCCGGCTACACCTTC. The chain employs TRBV9 and TRBJ1-2; D may be TRBD1 (6 bases). Looked up from germline, CDR1 is SGDLS and CDR2 is YYNGEE. The CDR3 spans 13 residues. Trimming stripped 3 bases from V and 8 bases from J, with 14 bases between.

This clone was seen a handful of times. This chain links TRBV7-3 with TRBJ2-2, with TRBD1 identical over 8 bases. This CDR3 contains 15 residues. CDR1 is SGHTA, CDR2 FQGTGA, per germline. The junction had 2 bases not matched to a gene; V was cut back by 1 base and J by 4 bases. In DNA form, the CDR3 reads TGTGCCAGCAGCTTAAGGGGGACAGGCACCGGGGAGCTGTTTTTT. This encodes CASSLRGTGTGELFF.

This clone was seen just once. The CDR3 DNA reads as TGTGCCAGCAGTTTTGGGTACACCGGGGAGCTGTTTTTT. Its protein is CASSFGYTGELFF. V gene TRBV6-1 combines with J gene TRBJ2-2; no reliable D call. This CDR3 is 13 amino acids long. CDR1 and CDR2 from the germline V gene are MNHNS and SASEGT. Trimming took off 5 bases at V and 3 bases at J, with 7 bases between the two ends.

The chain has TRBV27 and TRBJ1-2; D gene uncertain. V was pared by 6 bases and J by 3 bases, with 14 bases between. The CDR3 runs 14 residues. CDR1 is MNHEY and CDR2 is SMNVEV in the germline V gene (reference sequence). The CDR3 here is CASSPTHLHYGYTF. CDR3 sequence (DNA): TGTGCCAGCAGCCCGACCCACCTGCACTATGGCTACACCTTC.

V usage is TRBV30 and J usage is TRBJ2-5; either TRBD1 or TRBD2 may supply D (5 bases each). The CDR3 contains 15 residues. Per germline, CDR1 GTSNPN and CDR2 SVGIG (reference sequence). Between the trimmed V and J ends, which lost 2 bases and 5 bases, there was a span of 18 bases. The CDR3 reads CAWSPGTSSWETQYF. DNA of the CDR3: TGTGCCTGGAGTCCCGGGACCAGCTCTTGGGAGACCCAGTACTTC.

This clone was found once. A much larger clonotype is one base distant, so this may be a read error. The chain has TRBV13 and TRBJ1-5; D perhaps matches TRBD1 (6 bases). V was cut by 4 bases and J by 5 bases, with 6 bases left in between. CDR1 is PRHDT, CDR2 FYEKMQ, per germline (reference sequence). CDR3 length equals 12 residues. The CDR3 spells CASSSGDQPQHF. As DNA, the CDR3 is TGTGCCAGCAGCTCAGGGGATCAGCCCCAGCATTTT.

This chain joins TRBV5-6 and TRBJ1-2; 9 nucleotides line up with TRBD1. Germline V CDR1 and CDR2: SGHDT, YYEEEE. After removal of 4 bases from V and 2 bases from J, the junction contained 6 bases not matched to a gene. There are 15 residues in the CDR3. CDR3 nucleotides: TGTGCCAGCAGCCTGGACAGGGGCGACAACTATGGCTACACCTTC. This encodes CASSLDRGDNYGYTF.

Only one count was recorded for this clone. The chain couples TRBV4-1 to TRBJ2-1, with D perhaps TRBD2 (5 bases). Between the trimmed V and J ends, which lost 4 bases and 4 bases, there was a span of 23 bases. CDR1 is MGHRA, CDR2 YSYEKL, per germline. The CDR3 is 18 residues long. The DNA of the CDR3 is TGCGCCAGCAGCCCCCCCGAGGGAATCGCAGGTCGGTACAATGAGCAGTTCTTC. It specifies CASSPPEGIAGRYNEQFF.

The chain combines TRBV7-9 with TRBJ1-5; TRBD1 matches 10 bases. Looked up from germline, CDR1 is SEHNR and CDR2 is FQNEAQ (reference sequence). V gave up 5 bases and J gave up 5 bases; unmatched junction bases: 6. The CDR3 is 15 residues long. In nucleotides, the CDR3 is TGTGCCAGCAGCCCATCCGGGACAGGGGATCAGCCCCAGCATTTT. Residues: CASSPSGTGDQPQHF.